Listed here is a single T cell receptor beta chain. Antigen specificity is unknown. This entry comes from a study of blood T cells in healthy people across ages. Germline V gene data show CDR1 as MNHEY and CDR2 as SMNVEV (reference sequence). This CDR3 has 13 residues. Study findings and constraints: Donor CMV status was unknown, possibly confounding expanded clonotype changes.

Primers used in a second PCR of about 7 to 11 cycles were a sample-barcoded 5' primer and a J-beta primer mix. In TCRdb, the 5' RACE reads were re-called with MiXCR into one record per CDR3 protein. This sample has 800,000 to 1,000,000 distinct CDR3 sequences, with approximately 49% found just once. The chain has TRBV27 and TRBJ2-5; D call uncertain. The J call may be wrong; the DNA end is better matched by TRBJ2-7. This TCR was sampled from a man in his thirties or forties in good health. The sequenced sample was blood. CDR3 amino acids: CASSHGPTYEQYF. Written as DNA, the CDR3 is TGTGCCAGCAGTCACGGACCAACCTACGAGCAGTACTTC.